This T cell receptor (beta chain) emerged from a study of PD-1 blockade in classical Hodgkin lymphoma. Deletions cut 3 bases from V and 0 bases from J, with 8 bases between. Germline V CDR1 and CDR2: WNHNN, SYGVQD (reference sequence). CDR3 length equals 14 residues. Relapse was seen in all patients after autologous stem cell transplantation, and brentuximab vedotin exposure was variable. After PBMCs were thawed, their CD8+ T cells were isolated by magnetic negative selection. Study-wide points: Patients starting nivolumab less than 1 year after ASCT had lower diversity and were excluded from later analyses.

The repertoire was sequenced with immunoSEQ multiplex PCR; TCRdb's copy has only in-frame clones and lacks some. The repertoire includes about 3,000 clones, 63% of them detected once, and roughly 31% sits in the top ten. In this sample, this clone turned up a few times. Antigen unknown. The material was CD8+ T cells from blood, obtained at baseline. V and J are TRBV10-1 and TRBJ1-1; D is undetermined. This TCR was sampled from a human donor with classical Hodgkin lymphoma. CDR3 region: CASSDSSLNTEAFF. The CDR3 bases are TGCGCCAGCAGTGATTCGTCGCTGAACACTGAAGCTTTCTTT.